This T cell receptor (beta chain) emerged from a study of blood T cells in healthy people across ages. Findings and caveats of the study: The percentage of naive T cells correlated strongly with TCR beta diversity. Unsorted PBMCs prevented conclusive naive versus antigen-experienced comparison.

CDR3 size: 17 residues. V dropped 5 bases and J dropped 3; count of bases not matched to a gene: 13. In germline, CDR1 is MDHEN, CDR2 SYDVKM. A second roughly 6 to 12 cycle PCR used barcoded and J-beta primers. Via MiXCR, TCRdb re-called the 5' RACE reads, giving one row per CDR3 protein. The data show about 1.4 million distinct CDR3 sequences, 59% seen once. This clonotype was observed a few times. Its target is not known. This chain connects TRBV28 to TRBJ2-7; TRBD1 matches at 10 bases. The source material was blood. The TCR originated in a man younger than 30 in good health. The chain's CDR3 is CASSPNLSGQGFYEQYF. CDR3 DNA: TGTGCCAGCAGTCCCAACTTATCGGGACAGGGGTTCTACGAGCAGTACTTC.